Following are 27 T cell receptor beta chains from one sample sequenced in a study of identical twins. From the 5' RACE reads, TCRdb called clonotypes with MiXCR, one entry per CDR3 protein. The sample lists roughly 490,000 distinct CDR3 sequences, around 15% seen once, with more than 0.8% in the top ten. The data were also submitted as part of a second study, on yellow fever vaccine responses in identical twins.

Material for sequencing was CD4+ T cells sorted from blood. All receptors derive from a woman under 30 in good health.

This clonotype was counted a few times. The genes are TRBV18 and TRBJ2-5; D is unclear. This CDR3 has 12 amino acids. Trimming took off 3 bases at V and 5 bases at J, with 7 bases between the two ends. Germline V gene sequence: CDR1 KGHSH, CDR2 LQKENI. The CDR3 DNA is TGTGCCAGCTCACCGGTGGGGGAGACCCAGTACTTC. Its protein is CASSPVGETQYF.

V usage is TRBV30 and J usage is TRBJ1-1; D remains ambiguous. In germline, CDR1 is GTSNPN, CDR2 SVGIG (reference sequence). Between the trimmed V and J ends, which lost 0 bases and 1 base, there was a span of 6 bases. This CDR3 spans 13 amino acids. For the CDR3, the DNA is TGTGCCTGGAGTGTATGGGAGAACACTGAAGCTTTCTTT. Translation: CAWSVWENTEAFF.

The chain couples TRBV12-3 or TRBV12-4 to TRBJ1-2, with D unclear. The CDR3 is 15 residues long. Deletions cut 6 bases from V and 4 bases from J, with 18 bases between. CDR3 amino acids: CASRVRTGLSYGYTF. In nucleotides, the CDR3 is TGTGCCAGCAGAGTCAGGACGGGTCTTAGCTATGGCTACACCTTC.

V and J are TRBV3-1 and TRBJ2-1; TRBD2 matches 12 bases. V was pared by 11 bases and J by 0 bases, with 11 bases of the junction left unmatched. This CDR3 contains 17 residues. The germline gives CDR1 LGHDT, CDR2 YNNKEL (reference sequence). CDR3 in DNA: TGTGCCTTCGGCTTTTGGACTAGCGGGGTCTCCTACAATGAGCAGTTCTTC. Amino acid sequence: CAFGFWTSGVSYNEQFF.

This clonotype was counted only a few times. The gene calls are TRBV2 and TRBJ2-2; TRBD2 aligns across 12 bases. Looked up from germline, CDR1 is SNHLY and CDR2 is FYNNEI. V lost 5 bases and J lost 0; bases outside the gene matches: 7. The CDR3 consists of 18 residues. CDR3 in amino acids: CASSSTSGGLANTGELFF. Here the CDR3 DNA reads TGTGCCAGCAGTAGTACTAGCGGGGGGCTTGCGAACACCGGGGAGCTGTTTTTT.

The chain employs TRBV6-1 and TRBJ1-5; 7 bases agree with TRBD1. V gave up 6 bases and J gave up 4 bases; unmatched junction bases: 6. The CDR3 runs to 14 residues. CDR1 is MNHNS, CDR2 SASEGT, per germline. The CDR3 protein is CASRRGQTNQPQHF. CDR3 nucleotides: TGTGCCAGCAGACGGGGACAGACGAATCAGCCCCAGCATTTT.

This clonotype has a handful of counts. The chain couples TRBV6-5 to TRBJ2-3; the D gene is possibly TRBD1 (6 bases). CDR1 is MNHEY, CDR2 SVGAGI, per germline. Trimming removed 4 bases at V and 0 bases at J, with 11 bases between. The CDR3 runs to 15 residues. CDR3 loop: CASSFGQTSTDTQYF. CDR3 DNA sequence: TGTGCCAGCAGTTTCGGACAGACTAGCACAGATACGCAGTATTTT.

This clonotype was recorded a few times. The rearrangement links TRBV7-8 to TRBJ2-7, with D maybe TRBD2 (6 bases). Trimming stripped 1 base from V and 1 base from J, with 8 bases between. There are 14 residues in the CDR3. Germline V gives CDR1 SGHVS, CDR2 FQNEAQ. DNA of the CDR3: TGTGCCAGCAGCTTAGGGACTACTTCCTACGAGCAGTACTTC. This translates into CASSLGTTSYEQYF.

The rearrangement links TRBV2 to TRBJ1-2; tentative D call: TRBD1 (6 bases). V was clipped by 10 bases and J by 7 bases, with 19 bases between them. CDR1 SNHLY and CDR2 FYNNEI come from the germline V gene. The CDR3 totals 13 residues. DNA for the CDR3: TGTGCCACGTTGCCTCCAGGGGATGGTGGCTACACCTTC. This codes for CATLPPGDGGYTF.

This clonotype showed up just a few times. The chain joins TRBV20-1 to TRBJ2-3; D is possibly TRBD1 or TRBD2 (6 bases each). This CDR3 region has 15 residues. Germline V gene data show CDR1 as DFQATT and CDR2 as SNEGSKA (reference sequence). The V and J ends lost 5 bases and 1 base respectively, with 16 bases between them. The CDR3 here is CSAPVRGPRTDTQYF. CDR3 coding DNA: TGCAGTGCTCCCGTCCGGGGGCCGCGCACAGATACGCAGTATTTT.

The V and J genes are TRBV6-5 and TRBJ2-3; no reliable D call. V was trimmed by 2 bases and J by 0 bases, leaving 9 bases between them. CDR1 and CDR2 from the germline V gene are MNHEY and SVGAGI. This CDR3 spans 15 amino acids. The CDR3 is CASSYDMDSTDTQYF. The CDR3, as DNA: TGTGCCAGCAGTTACGACATGGACAGCACAGATACGCAGTATTTT.

The chain uses TRBV14 and TRBJ2-2; D uncertain. This CDR3 comprises 14 residues. Per the germline V gene, CDR1 is SGHDN and CDR2 is FVKESK. The ends were cut back, 0 bases at V and 6 bases at J, with 8 bases in the middle. CDR3 sequence reads: CASSQEISPGELFF. The CDR3 nucleotides read TGTGCCAGCAGCCAAGAGATATCCCCCGGGGAGCTGTTTTTT.

The chain uses TRBV5-5 and TRBJ1-1; D uncertain. Looked up from germline, CDR1 is SGHKS and CDR2 is YYEKEE (reference sequence). The V end was cut by 0 bases, the J end by 5 bases, with 11 bases between. This CDR3 contains 14 residues. This CDR3 is CASSLVEGRTEAFF. The CDR3 DNA is TGTGCCAGCAGCTTGGTGGAGGGAAGAACTGAAGCTTTCTTT.

The genes are TRBV7-9 and TRBJ2-7; 9 positions match TRBD2. The J segment lost 3 bases and the V segment lost 9 bases, leaving 6 bases of the junction unmatched. This CDR3 comprises 13 residues. Germline CDR1 SEHNR, CDR2 FQNEAQ (reference sequence). The CDR3 sequence is CASSGGLDYEQYF. The CDR3, as DNA: TGTGCCAGTAGCGGGGGACTTGACTACGAGCAGTACTTC.

This clonotype occurred a few times. The CDR3 loop reads CASSYSWVGDEKLFF. The CDR3 nucleotides read TGTGCCAGCAGTTACTCCTGGGTAGGAGATGAAAAACTGTTTTTT. The rearrangement links TRBV6-5 to TRBJ1-4; D remains ambiguous. This CDR3 comprises 15 residues. Trimming left V 0 bases short and J 6 bases short, with 11 bases between. Germline CDR1 and CDR2: MNHEY and SVGAGI.

V and J are TRBV6-1 and TRBJ1-4; 9 nucleotides agree with TRBD1. The V and J ends lost 6 bases and 7 bases, in that order; junction bases with no gene match: 9. The CDR3 extends over 15 amino acids. The germline CDR1 and CDR2 sequences are MNHNS and SASEGT. CDR3 bases: TGTGCCAGCAGGACGATCCGGGACAGGGCTGAAAAACTGTTTTTT. It encodes CASRTIRDRAEKLFF.

There are a few counts of this clonotype. V and J are TRBV5-5 and TRBJ2-7; the D gene could be TRBD1 or TRBD2 (6 bases each). The V gene's germline CDR1 is SGHKS and CDR2 YYEKEE (reference sequence). V gave up 3 bases and J gave up 2 bases, with 15 bases separating them. This CDR3 is 15 amino acids long. This chain's CDR3 is CASSWAGQGTYEQYF. The DNA for the CDR3 is TGTGCCAGCAGCTGGGCGGGGCAGGGGACCTACGAGCAGTACTTC.

This clonotype was recorded at least ten times. This chain connects TRBV5-1 to TRBJ2-5; 9 bases match TRBD1. The CDR3 length is 16 residues. V was clipped by 0 bases and J by 6 bases; unmatched bases: 9. Germline assignment: CDR1 SGHRS and CDR2 YFSETQ. CDR3 residues: CASSLAGTGLTKTQYF. CDR3 bases: TGCGCCAGCAGCTTGGCCGGGACAGGGCTTACGAAGACCCAGTACTTC.

In this sample, this clonotype turned up a few times. The rearrangement uses TRBV10-2 and TRBJ2-1, with 12 positions matching TRBD2. Germline CDR1 WSHSY, CDR2 SAAADI. V was clipped by 4 bases and J by 10 bases; unmatched bases: 8. The CDR3 has 15 residues. The CDR3 DNA sequence: TGCGCCAGCAGTGTAACTAGCGGGAGGCTCGAAGAGCAGTTCTTC. Translated: CASSVTSGRLEEQFF.

The rearrangement uses TRBV18 and TRBJ2-3, with D perhaps matching TRBD1 or TRBD2 (5 bases each). This CDR3 is 15 amino acids long. V lost 6 bases to trimming and J lost 0 bases, with 13 bases between them. Germline assignment: CDR1 KGHSH and CDR2 LQKENI. The CDR3 sequence is CASSRRDGSTDTQYF. The CDR3 nucleotides read TGTGCCAGCTCCCGCCGGGACGGTAGCACAGATACGCAGTATTTT.

This clonotype came up many times. The chain combines TRBV29-1 with TRBJ2-3; either TRBD1 or TRBD2 may fit D (5 bases each). In germline, CDR1 is SQVTM, CDR2 ANQGSEA. The CDR3 extends over 13 amino acids. The ends were cut back, 3 bases at V and 6 bases at J, with 13 bases in the middle. Here the CDR3 reads CSVDVDRGDTQYF. The DNA of the CDR3 is TGCAGCGTTGATGTGGACCGGGGCGATACGCAGTATTTT.

This clonotype was detected a few times. The chain is built from TRBV18 and TRBJ1-1; D gene uncertain. The V gene's germline CDR1 is KGHSH and CDR2 LQKENI. The CDR3 contains 16 residues. Trimming shortened V by 0 bases and J by 1 base, and 12 bases separated the two germline ends. Here the CDR3 reads CASSPPVRVGNTEAFF. As DNA, the CDR3 is TGTGCCAGCTCACCACCTGTGAGGGTGGGGAACACTGAAGCTTTCTTT.

Many counts were recorded for this clonotype. The V gene is TRBV5-1, the J gene TRBJ2-2; weak D call: TRBD1 (5 bases). Germline assignment: CDR1 SGHRS and CDR2 YFSETQ. V was clipped by 1 base and J by 5 bases, with 12 bases between them. The CDR3 has 15 residues. The CDR3 loop reads CASSLRPGRTGELFF. The CDR3 DNA sequence: TGCGCCAGCAGCTTGAGGCCAGGGCGAACCGGGGAGCTGTTTTTT.

This clonotype was detected a few times. This chain links TRBV12-3 or TRBV12-4 with TRBJ2-7; D uncertain. V lost 4 bases and J 2 bases, leaving 15 bases between the germline ends. CDR3 size: 15 residues. The CDR3, as DNA: TGTGCCAGCAGTTCTTCCGAAATCATGCCCTACGAGCAGTACTTC. This translates into CASSSSEIMPYEQYF.

The rearrangement uses TRBV20-1 and TRBJ2-7; D might be TRBD1 or TRBD2, each matching 5 bases. Trimming removed 3 bases from V and 2 bases from J, with 11 bases in between. The CDR3 runs 13 residues. Germline CDR1 DFQATT, CDR2 SNEGSKA (reference sequence). The CDR3 DNA sequence: TGCAGTGCTAGGGGACGCTCAGCCTACGAGCAGTACTTC. It encodes CSARGRSAYEQYF.

This clonotype occurred a few times. The chain carries TRBV7-9 and TRBJ1-5, with D unresolved. Germline assignment: CDR1 SEHNR and CDR2 FQNEAQ (reference sequence). V was pared by 3 bases and J by 6 bases, with 9 bases between. The CDR3 has 13 residues. The CDR3 protein is CASSFPEGQPQHF. Written as DNA, the CDR3 is TGTGCCAGCAGCTTCCCTGAGGGTCAGCCCCAGCATTTT.

This clonotype showed up just a few times. This sequence joins TRBV11-1 and TRBJ2-7; 11 bases agree with TRBD1. Per the germline V gene, CDR1 is SGHAT and CDR2 is FQDESV (reference sequence). After removal of 5 bases from V and 0 bases from J, the junction contained 12 bases not matched to a gene. The CDR3 is 18 amino acids. The CDR3, as DNA: TGTGCCAGCAGCCCGGCGGGACAGGGGGTGGGGGTCTCCTACGAGCAGTACTTC. Translating gives CASSPAGQGVGVSYEQYF.